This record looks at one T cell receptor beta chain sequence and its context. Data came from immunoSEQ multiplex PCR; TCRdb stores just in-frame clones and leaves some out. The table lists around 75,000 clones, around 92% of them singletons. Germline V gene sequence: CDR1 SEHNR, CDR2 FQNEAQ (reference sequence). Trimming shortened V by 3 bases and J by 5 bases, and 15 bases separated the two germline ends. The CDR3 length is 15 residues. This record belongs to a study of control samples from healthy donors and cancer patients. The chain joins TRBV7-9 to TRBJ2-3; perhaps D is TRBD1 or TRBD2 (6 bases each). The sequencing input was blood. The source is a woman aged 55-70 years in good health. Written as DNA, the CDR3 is TGTGCCAGCAGCTTTGAGGGGGAGGATTTAGATACGCAGTATTTT. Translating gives CASSFEGEDLDTQYF.